Listed below are T cell receptor beta chains from one sample, sequenced in a study of shared clonotypes between healthy human individuals. Sequenced by immunoSEQ multiplex PCR; TCRdb stores in-frame clones only, minus some. The table shows some 2,100,000 clones, with approximately 96% occurring only once. The sequencing sample was made of naive CD4+ T cells sorted from blood. The receptor source for this set is a man between 18 and 29 years old in good health. CDR3s include the opening cysteine and the closing phenylalanine or tryptophan. Each record gives: V gene, D gene, J gene, clone size, CDR3 DNA, CDR3 protein. The D gene is left open where the match is weak. The size entry is marked missing in some rows and otherwise reads once, few, many or a size class.

V gene: TRBV5-1; D gene: NA; J gene: TRBJ2-1; clone size: NA; CDR3 DNA: TGCGCCAGCAACGTGAACAATGAGCAGTTCTTC; CDR3 protein: CASNVNNEQFF
V gene: TRBV7-9; D gene: TRBD1; J gene: TRBJ2-7; clone size: NA; CDR3 DNA: TGTGCCAGCAGCTCCTGGACAGGTGGGGACGAGCAGTACTTC; CDR3 protein: CASSSWTGGDEQYF
V gene: TRBV14; D gene: NA; J gene: TRBJ1-4; clone size: NA; CDR3 DNA: TGTGCCAGCAGCCAAGATCAGGTCGGAAAACTGTTTTTT; CDR3 protein: CASSQDQVGKLFF
V gene: TRBV5-1; D gene: NA; J gene: TRBJ1-6; clone size: once; CDR3 DNA: TGCGCCAGCAGCTTGTCGGGGTCGGGGGGTAATTCACCCCTCCACTTT; CDR3 protein: CASSLSGSGGNSPLHF
V gene: TRBV19; D gene: NA; J gene: TRBJ1-5; clone size: NA; CDR3 DNA: TGTGCCAGTAGTATAGATCGGGGTTTGGGGCGGCCCCAGCATTTT; CDR3 protein: CASSIDRGLGRPQHF
V gene: TRBV28; D gene: NA; J gene: TRBJ1-2; clone size: NA; CDR3 DNA: TGTGCCAGCAGTATAGGGGGGAGTTCGGTAAACTATGGCTACACCTTC; CDR3 protein: CASSIGGSSVNYGYTF
V gene: TRBV11-2; D gene: TRBD1; J gene: TRBJ2-1; clone size: NA; CDR3 DNA: TGTGCCAGCAGCCGAACGACAGGGGATTGGGTCTCCTACAATGAGCAGTTCTTC; CDR3 protein: CASSRTTGDWVSYNEQFF
V gene: TRBV5-4; D gene: NA; J gene: TRBJ1-1; clone size: once; CDR3 DNA: TGTGCCAGCAGCTCCAAAGGGCCCGCGACTGAAGCTTTCTTT; CDR3 protein: CASSSKGPATEAFF
V gene: TRBV4-1; D gene: NA; J gene: TRBJ1-2; clone size: NA; CDR3 DNA: TGCGCCAGCAGCCCCCTCCGGGGGGGTAACTATGGCTACACCTTC; CDR3 protein: CASSPLRGGNYGYTF
V gene: TRBV2; D gene: NA; J gene: TRBJ1-6; clone size: NA; CDR3 DNA: TGTGCCAGCACCTCCCGGAACTATTCACCCCTCCACTTT; CDR3 protein: CASTSRNYSPLHF
V gene: TRBV6-4; D gene: TRBD1; J gene: TRBJ2-7; clone size: NA; CDR3 DNA: TGTGCCAGCAGTGACTCCAGACAGGGGGGGACCTACGAGCAGTACTTC; CDR3 protein: CASSDSRQGGTYEQYF
V gene: TRBV30; D gene: TRBD2; J gene: TRBJ2-3; clone size: NA; CDR3 DNA: TGTGCCTGGGGGGGGACTAGCGGGAGGTCAGAAACTAGCACAGATACGCAGTATTTT; CDR3 protein: CAWGGTSGRSETSTDTQYF
V gene: TRBV2; D gene: NA; J gene: TRBJ1-5; clone size: NA; CDR3 DNA: TGTGCCAGCAGCCAGACAAATAGCAATCAGCCCCAGCATTTT; CDR3 protein: CASSQTNSNQPQHF
V gene: TRBV6-5; D gene: NA; J gene: TRBJ1-1; clone size: NA; CDR3 DNA: TGTGCCAGCACCCCAGGCGGGGGATTGGGCACTGAAGCTTTCTTT; CDR3 protein: CASTPGGGLGTEAFF
V gene: TRBV6-5; D gene: NA; J gene: TRBJ2-7; clone size: NA; CDR3 DNA: TGTGCCAGCAGTATGGGTCGGGTCTACGAGCAGTACTTC; CDR3 protein: CASSMGRVYEQYF
V gene: TRBV4-1; D gene: NA; J gene: TRBJ1-4; clone size: NA; CDR3 DNA: TGCGCCAGCAGCCCTGGTAGCAGGGGAGGGGAAAAACTGTTTTTT; CDR3 protein: CASSPGSRGGEKLFF
V gene: TRBV6-5; D gene: NA; J gene: TRBJ1-2; clone size: NA; CDR3 DNA: TGTGCCAGCAGCCCCGACAGTAACTATGGCTACACCTTC; CDR3 protein: CASSPDSNYGYTF
V gene: TRBV5-4; D gene: NA; J gene: TRBJ1-2; clone size: NA; CDR3 DNA: TGTGCCAGCAGCGCGGACAGTAACTATGGCTACACCTTC; CDR3 protein: CASSADSNYGYTF
V gene: TRBV18; D gene: TRBD1; J gene: TRBJ1-5; clone size: NA; CDR3 DNA: TGTGCCAGCTCACGCGGGACAGGGCCTCAGCCCCAGCATTTT; CDR3 protein: CASSRGTGPQPQHF
V gene: TRBV6-5; D gene: NA; J gene: TRBJ2-3; clone size: NA; CDR3 DNA: TGTGCCAGCAGGCGGCTTTCTAGCACAGATACGCAGTATTTT; CDR3 protein: CASRRLSSTDTQYF
V gene: TRBV4-1; D gene: TRBD1; J gene: TRBJ2-6; clone size: NA; CDR3 DNA: TGCGCCAGCAGCCAAGATCAGGACAGGGTGGCCCCTGGGGCCAACGTCCTGACTTTC; CDR3 protein: CASSQDQDRVAPGANVLTF
V gene: TRBV25-1; D gene: NA; J gene: TRBJ2-5; clone size: NA; CDR3 DNA: TGTGCCAGCAGTGATACGGTAGAGACCCAGTACTTC; CDR3 protein: CASSDTVETQYF
V gene: TRBV7-2; D gene: TRBD2; J gene: TRBJ2-5; clone size: NA; CDR3 DNA: TGTGCCAGCAGCTCGGGACTACTCCAAGAGACCCAGTACTTC; CDR3 protein: CASSSGLLQETQYF
V gene: TRBV30; D gene: NA; J gene: TRBJ1-2; clone size: NA; CDR3 DNA: TGTGCCTGGAGTTCCGACAAAAACTATGGCTACACCTTC; CDR3 protein: CAWSSDKNYGYTF
V gene: TRBV4-2; D gene: TRBD2; J gene: TRBJ2-1; clone size: NA; CDR3 DNA: TGTGCCAGCAGCCAAGAAATTAGCGGGAGTGCTTACAATGAGCAGTTCTTC; CDR3 protein: CASSQEISGSAYNEQFF
V gene: TRBV28; D gene: NA; J gene: TRBJ1-1; clone size: NA; CDR3 DNA: TGTGCCAGCAAGAAAGGGGGGCTAGGGGGCACTGAAGCTTTCTTT; CDR3 protein: CASKKGGLGGTEAFF
V gene: TRBV5-1; D gene: NA; J gene: TRBJ2-1; clone size: NA; CDR3 DNA: TGCGCCAGCAGCCGCACCCCCTTGGTAAAGGAGCAGTTCTTC; CDR3 protein: CASSRTPLVKEQFF
V gene: TRBV5-1; D gene: TRBD2; J gene: TRBJ2-2; clone size: NA; CDR3 DNA: TGCGCCAGCAGCCTCCGCCCTAGCGGGGCGAACACCGGGGAGCTGTTTTTT; CDR3 protein: CASSLRPSGANTGELFF
V gene: TRBV30; D gene: TRBD1; J gene: TRBJ1-2; clone size: NA; CDR3 DNA: TGTGCCTGGCGAACAGGGGCTAACTATGGCTACACCTTC; CDR3 protein: CAWRTGANYGYTF
V gene: TRBV11-2; D gene: NA; J gene: TRBJ2-4; clone size: NA; CDR3 DNA: TGTGCCAGCAGCTTAGTTGAGGGGGACATTCAGTACTTC; CDR3 protein: CASSLVEGDIQYF
V gene: TRBV28; D gene: TRBD1; J gene: TRBJ2-2; clone size: NA; CDR3 DNA: TGTGCCAGCGGGACAGTAACCGGGGAGCTGTTTTTT; CDR3 protein: CASGTVTGELFF
V gene: TRBV7-9; D gene: TRBD2; J gene: TRBJ2-5; clone size: NA; CDR3 DNA: TGTGCCAGCAGCAGGACTAGCGGGGGGACGGAGACCCAGTACTTC; CDR3 protein: CASSRTSGGTETQYF
V gene: TRBV5-1; D gene: NA; J gene: TRBJ2-7; clone size: NA; CDR3 DNA: TGCGCCAGCAGCTTGGCAACCACCGGCGTAATGGAGCAGTACTTC; CDR3 protein: CASSLATTGVMEQYF
V gene: TRBV19; D gene: TRBD2; J gene: TRBJ2-1; clone size: NA; CDR3 DNA: TGTGCCAGTAGTTTATCGGGACTACAGTACAATGAGCAGTTCTTC; CDR3 protein: CASSLSGLQYNEQFF
V gene: TRBV9; D gene: TRBD2; J gene: TRBJ2-1; clone size: NA; CDR3 DNA: TGTGCCAGCAGCGCAGATGCCCTCATGACTAGCGGGGCTTACAATGAGCAGTTCTTC; CDR3 protein: CASSADALMTSGAYNEQFF
V gene: TRBV5-6; D gene: NA; J gene: TRBJ2-7; clone size: NA; CDR3 DNA: TGTGCCAGCAGCTTGCGGCACGAGCAGTACTTC; CDR3 protein: CASSLRHEQYF
V gene: TRBV30; D gene: NA; J gene: TRBJ1-1; clone size: NA; CDR3 DNA: TGTGCCTGGAATAGGAACACTGAAGCTTTCTTT; CDR3 protein: CAWNRNTEAFF
V gene: TRBV10-3; D gene: TRBD2; J gene: TRBJ2-7; clone size: NA; CDR3 DNA: TGTGCCACAATTAGCGGGCCCTCCTACGAGCAGTACTTC; CDR3 protein: CATISGPSYEQYF
V gene: TRBV5-4; D gene: NA; J gene: TRBJ2-7; clone size: NA; CDR3 DNA: TGTGCCAGCAGCTCAAAAGTGGGACAAATCTACGAGCAGTACTTC; CDR3 protein: CASSSKVGQIYEQYF
V gene: TRBV2; D gene: NA; J gene: TRBJ1-2; clone size: NA; CDR3 DNA: TGTGCCAGCGGGCCAGACTATGGCTACACCTTC; CDR3 protein: CASGPDYGYTF
V gene: TRBV11-2; D gene: NA; J gene: TRBJ2-6; clone size: NA; CDR3 DNA: TGTGCCAGCAGCTTATTAACAGGGCTATCTGGGGCCAACGTCCTGACTTTC; CDR3 protein: CASSLLTGLSGANVLTF
V gene: TRBV10-3; D gene: NA; J gene: TRBJ2-3; clone size: NA; CDR3 DNA: TGTGCCATCAGTGACCAACACTCACCTCCTAGCACAGATACGCAGTATTTT; CDR3 protein: CAISDQHSPPSTDTQYF
V gene: TRBV10-3; D gene: NA; J gene: TRBJ2-7; clone size: NA; CDR3 DNA: TGTGCCATCAGTGACTCTGGACAGCGCGAGCAGTACTTC; CDR3 protein: CAISDSGQREQYF
V gene: TRBV29-1; D gene: NA; J gene: TRBJ1-1; clone size: NA; CDR3 DNA: TGCAGCGTTGAAGGGCAGGGGAATATGGCTTTCTTT; CDR3 protein: CSVEGQGNMAFF
V gene: TRBV9; D gene: TRBD2; J gene: TRBJ2-1; clone size: NA; CDR3 DNA: TGTGCCAGCAGCGCCGGGGGGACTAGACAGTTCTTC; CDR3 protein: CASSAGGTRQFF
V gene: TRBV30; D gene: NA; J gene: TRBJ2-2; clone size: NA; CDR3 DNA: TGTGCCTGGTGGGGAAGTTGGCCGAACACCGGGGAGCTGTTTTTT; CDR3 protein: CAWWGSWPNTGELFF
V gene: TRBV7-9; D gene: NA; J gene: TRBJ1-1; clone size: NA; CDR3 DNA: TGTGCCAGCAGCCCGACATTAGGCACTGAAGCTTTCTTT; CDR3 protein: CASSPTLGTEAFF
V gene: TRBV5-4; D gene: TRBD1; J gene: TRBJ2-5; clone size: once; CDR3 DNA: TGTGCCAGCAGCCCTTCAGGGGGCAAAGAGACCCAGTACTTC; CDR3 protein: CASSPSGGKETQYF
V gene: TRBV5-8; D gene: TRBD1; J gene: TRBJ1-5; clone size: NA; CDR3 DNA: TGTGCCAGCAGCGCTGAGGGGGCTAGCAATCAGCCCCAGCATTTT; CDR3 protein: CASSAEGASNQPQHF
V gene: TRBV6-1; D gene: NA; J gene: TRBJ1-6; clone size: NA; CDR3 DNA: TGTGCCAGCAGTGAACTGACATTGCGGACTCCTTCACCCCTCCACTTT; CDR3 protein: CASSELTLRTPSPLHF
V gene: TRBV5-5; D gene: TRBD1; J gene: TRBJ1-6; clone size: NA; CDR3 DNA: TGTGCCAGCAGCTTACAGGGGGTGGGTTCACCCCTCCACTTT; CDR3 protein: CASSLQGVGSPLHF
V gene: TRBV5-6; D gene: TRBD1; J gene: TRBJ2-7; clone size: NA; CDR3 DNA: TGTGCCAGCAGCTTGTGGACAGGGTACTCCTACGAGCAGTACTTC; CDR3 protein: CASSLWTGYSYEQYF
V gene: TRBV25-1; D gene: NA; J gene: TRBJ2-1; clone size: NA; CDR3 DNA: TGTGCCAGCAGTCCTCCCGGGACATTAAGAGGCAATGAGCAGTTCTTC; CDR3 protein: CASSPPGTLRGNEQFF
V gene: TRBV11-2; D gene: TRBD1; J gene: TRBJ2-3; clone size: NA; CDR3 DNA: TGTGCCAGCGGGACAGGGTCCACAGATACGCAGTATTTT; CDR3 protein: CASGTGSTDTQYF
V gene: TRBV19; D gene: NA; J gene: TRBJ1-1; clone size: NA; CDR3 DNA: TGTGCCAGTTCGCCACAGGGAAATGCTGAAGCTTTCTTT; CDR3 protein: CASSPQGNAEAFF
V gene: TRBV7-3; D gene: TRBD2; J gene: TRBJ2-5; clone size: NA; CDR3 DNA: TGTGCCAGCAGCTCTGGACTAGCGGGGGGCGAAGAGACCCAGTACTTC; CDR3 protein: CASSSGLAGGEETQYF
V gene: TRBV18; D gene: NA; J gene: TRBJ2-3; clone size: NA; CDR3 DNA: TGTGCCAGCTCACCATTCAGTCCGGACTTTAGCACAGATACGCAGTATTTT; CDR3 protein: CASSPFSPDFSTDTQYF
V gene: TRBV6-6; D gene: NA; J gene: TRBJ1-4; clone size: NA; CDR3 DNA: TGTGCCAGCGGAAGAACAACTAATGAAAAACTGTTTTTT; CDR3 protein: CASGRTTNEKLFF